The source of this T cell receptor (beta chain) is a study of T-cell memory formation after mild COVID-19. Overall study results and limits: Later expanders leaned CD4+, whereas clones that contracted between day 15 and 85 were balanced CD4/CD8. Chiefly within CM and EM were the contracting CD4+ clones; CD8+ ones were within EMRA. Pre-infection memory already had some responding clones, implying cross-reactive memory joined.

Constant-segment primers served in 5'RACE that generated TCR alpha and TCR beta cDNA libraries bearing sample barcodes and UMIs. TCRdb re-called the 5' RACE reads with MiXCR, one entry per CDR3 protein. The data contain about 350,000 distinct CDR3 sequences, around 15% of them singletons. Notes on this clonotype: Antigen: not known.

Material: PBMCs or a T cell subset sorted from them (not recorded which). The sequence was obtained from a man aged 18-30 years who had mild COVID-19 (a few samples of this study predate the infection). Cell type and time point are not known.

CDR3 residues: CASSFPQGREQFF. CDR3 nucleotides: TGTGCCAGCAGCTTCCCTCAGGGACGGGAGCAGTTCTTC. V and J are TRBV7-9 and TRBJ2-1; D might be TRBD1 or TRBD2, each matching 5 bases. Trimming pared 3 bases from V and 10 bases from J, leaving 13 bases between. The CDR3 runs 13 residues. CDR1 and CDR2 from the germline V gene are SEHNR and FQNEAQ (reference sequence).